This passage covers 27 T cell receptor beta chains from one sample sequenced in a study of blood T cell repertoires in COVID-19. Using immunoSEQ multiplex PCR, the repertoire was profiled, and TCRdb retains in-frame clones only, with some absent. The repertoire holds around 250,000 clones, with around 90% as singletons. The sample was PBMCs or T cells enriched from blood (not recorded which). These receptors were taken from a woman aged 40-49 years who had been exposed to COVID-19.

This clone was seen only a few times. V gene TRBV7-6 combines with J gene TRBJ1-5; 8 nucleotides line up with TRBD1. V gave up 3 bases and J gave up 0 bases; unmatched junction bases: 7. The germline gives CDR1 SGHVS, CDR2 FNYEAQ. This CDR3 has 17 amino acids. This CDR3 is CASSLGTGPYSNQPQHF. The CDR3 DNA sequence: TGTGCCAGCAGCTTGGGGACAGGTCCTTATAGCAATCAGCCCCAGCATTTT.

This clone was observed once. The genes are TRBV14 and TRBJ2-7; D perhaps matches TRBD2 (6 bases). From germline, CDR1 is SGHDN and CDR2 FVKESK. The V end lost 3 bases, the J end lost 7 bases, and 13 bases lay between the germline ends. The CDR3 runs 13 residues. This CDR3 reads CASSHGGLREQYF. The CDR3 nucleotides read TGTGCCAGCAGCCATGGAGGGCTACGAGAGCAGTACTTC.

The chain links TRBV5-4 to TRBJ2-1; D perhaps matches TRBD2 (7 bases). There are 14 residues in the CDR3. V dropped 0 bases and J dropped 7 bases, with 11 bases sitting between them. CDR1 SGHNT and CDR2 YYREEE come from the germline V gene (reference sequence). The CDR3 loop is CASSLAGGRNEQFF. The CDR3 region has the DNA TGTGCCAGCAGCTTGGCGGGGGGCAGGAATGAGCAGTTCTTC.

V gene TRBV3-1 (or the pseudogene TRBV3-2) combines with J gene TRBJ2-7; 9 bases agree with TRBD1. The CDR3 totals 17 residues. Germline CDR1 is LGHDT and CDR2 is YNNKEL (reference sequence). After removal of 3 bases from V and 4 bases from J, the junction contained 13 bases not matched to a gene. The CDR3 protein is CASSQASFRDRVYEQYF. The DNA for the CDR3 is TGTGCCAGCAGCCAGGCTTCATTCCGGGACAGGGTTTACGAGCAGTACTTC.

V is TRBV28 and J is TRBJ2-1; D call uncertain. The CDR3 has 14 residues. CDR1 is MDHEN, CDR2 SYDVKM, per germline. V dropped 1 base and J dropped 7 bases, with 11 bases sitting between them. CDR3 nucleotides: TGTGCCAGCAGTTTATCCGCAGGTAAAAATGAGCAGTTCTTC. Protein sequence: CASSLSAGKNEQFF.

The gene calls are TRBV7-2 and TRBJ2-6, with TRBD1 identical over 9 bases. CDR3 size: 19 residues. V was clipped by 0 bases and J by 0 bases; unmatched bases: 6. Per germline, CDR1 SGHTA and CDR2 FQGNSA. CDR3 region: CASSLATGTGSSGANVLTF. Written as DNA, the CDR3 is TGTGCCAGCAGCTTAGCGACCGGGACAGGGTCCTCTGGGGCCAACGTCCTGACTTTC.

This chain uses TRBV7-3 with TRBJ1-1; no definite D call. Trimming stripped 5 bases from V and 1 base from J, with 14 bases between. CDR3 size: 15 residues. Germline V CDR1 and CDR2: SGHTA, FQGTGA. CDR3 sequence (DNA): TGTGCCAGCAGCCCCTTTGGACGGGAGAACACTGAAGCTTTCTTT. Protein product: CASSPFGRENTEAFF.

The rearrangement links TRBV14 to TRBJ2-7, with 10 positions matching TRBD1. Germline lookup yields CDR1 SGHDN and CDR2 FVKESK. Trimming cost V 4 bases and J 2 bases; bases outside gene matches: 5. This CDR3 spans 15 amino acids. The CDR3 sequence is CASSLPGTGAYEQYF. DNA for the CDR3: TGTGCCAGCAGCCTACCCGGGACAGGGGCCTACGAGCAGTACTTC. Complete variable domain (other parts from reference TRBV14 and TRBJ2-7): EAGVTQFPSHSVIEKGQTVTLRCDPISGHDNLYWYRRVMGKEIKFLLHFVKESKQDESGMPNNRFLAERTGGTYSTLKVQPAELEDSGVYFCASSLPGTGAYEQYFGPGTRLTVT.

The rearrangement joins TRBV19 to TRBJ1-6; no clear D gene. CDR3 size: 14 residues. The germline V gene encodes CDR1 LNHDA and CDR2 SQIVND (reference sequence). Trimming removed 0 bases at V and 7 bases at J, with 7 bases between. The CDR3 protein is CASSIEQLNSPLHF. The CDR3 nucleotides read TGTGCCAGTAGTATAGAGCAGTTGAATTCACCCCTCCACTTT. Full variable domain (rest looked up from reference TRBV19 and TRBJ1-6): DGGITQSPKYLFRKEGQNVTLSCEQNLNHDAMYWYRQDPGQGLRLIYYSQIVNDFQKGDIAEGYSVSREKKESFPLTVTSAQKNPTAFYLCASSIEQLNSPLHFGNGTRLTVT.

The CDR3 reads CASSQTAGVKETQYF. In DNA form, the CDR3 reads TGTGCCAGCAGCCAGACAGCGGGAGTAAAGGAGACCCAGTACTTC. V gene TRBV16 combines with J gene TRBJ2-5; TRBD2 aligns across 8 bases. CDR3 length: 15 residues. The germline gives CDR1 KGHSY, CDR2 FQNENV. The trim removed 3 bases at V and 5 bases at J, leaving 8 bases unmatched. Based on the CDR3 plus reference TRBV16 and TRBJ2-5, the full variable domain is GEEVAQTPKHLVRGEGQKAKLYCAPIKGHSYVFWYQQVLKNEFKFLISFQNENVFDETGMPKERFSAKCLPNSPCSLEIQATKLEDSAVYFCASSQTAGVKETQYFGPGTRLLVL.

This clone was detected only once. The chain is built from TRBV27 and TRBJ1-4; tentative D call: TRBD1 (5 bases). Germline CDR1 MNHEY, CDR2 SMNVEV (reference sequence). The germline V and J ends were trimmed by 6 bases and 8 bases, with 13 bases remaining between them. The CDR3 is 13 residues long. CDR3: CASRTGGREKLFF. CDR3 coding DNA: TGTGCCAGCAGGACGGGGGGACGGGAAAAACTGTTTTTT.

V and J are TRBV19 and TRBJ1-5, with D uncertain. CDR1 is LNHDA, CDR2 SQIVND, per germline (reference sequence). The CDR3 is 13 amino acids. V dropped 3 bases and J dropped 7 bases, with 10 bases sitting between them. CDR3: CASSIAGKQPQHF. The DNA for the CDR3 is TGTGCCAGTAGTATTGCGGGGAAGCAGCCCCAGCATTTT. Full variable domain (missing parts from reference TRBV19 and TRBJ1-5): DGGITQSPKYLFRKEGQNVTLSCEQNLNHDAMYWYRQDPGQGLRLIYYSQIVNDFQKGDIAEGYSVSREKKESFPLTVTSAQKNPTAFYLCASSIAGKQPQHFGDGTRLSIL.

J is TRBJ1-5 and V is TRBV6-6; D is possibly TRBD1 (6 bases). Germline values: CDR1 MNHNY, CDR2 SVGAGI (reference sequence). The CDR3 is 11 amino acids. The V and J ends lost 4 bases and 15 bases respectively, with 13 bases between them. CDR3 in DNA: TGTGCCAGCAGTTTCCGGACAGAGTGGCATTTT. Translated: CASSFRTEWHF.

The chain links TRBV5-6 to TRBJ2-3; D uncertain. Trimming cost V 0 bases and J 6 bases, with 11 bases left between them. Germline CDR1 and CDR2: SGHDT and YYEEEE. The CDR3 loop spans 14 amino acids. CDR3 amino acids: CASSLALRADTQYF. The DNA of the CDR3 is TGTGCCAGCAGCTTGGCCCTACGCGCTGATACGCAGTATTTT.

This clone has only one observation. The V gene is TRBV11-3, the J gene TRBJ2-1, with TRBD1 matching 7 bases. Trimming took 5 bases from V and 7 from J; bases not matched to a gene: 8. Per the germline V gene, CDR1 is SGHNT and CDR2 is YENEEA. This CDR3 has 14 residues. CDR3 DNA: TGTGCCAGCAGCACCCGACAGGGTGGGAATGAGCAGTTCTTC. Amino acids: CASSTRQGGNEQFF.

This chain's CDR3 is CASSKSLQPRWGANVLTF. The CDR3 DNA reads as TGTGCCAGCAGCAAATCGTTACAGCCTCGGTGGGGGGCCAACGTCCTGACTTTC. This chain connects TRBV21-1 to TRBJ2-6; TRBD1, the table's D call, lacks a check against the DNA. TRBV21-1 represents a pseudogene. The CDR3 has 18 amino acids.

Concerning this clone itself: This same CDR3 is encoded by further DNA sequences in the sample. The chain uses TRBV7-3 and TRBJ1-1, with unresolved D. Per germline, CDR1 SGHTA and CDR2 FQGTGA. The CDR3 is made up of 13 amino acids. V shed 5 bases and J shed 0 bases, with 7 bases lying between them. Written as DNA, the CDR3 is TGTGCCAGCAGCACCTACCTGAACACTGAAGCTTTCTTT. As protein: CASSTYLNTEAFF.

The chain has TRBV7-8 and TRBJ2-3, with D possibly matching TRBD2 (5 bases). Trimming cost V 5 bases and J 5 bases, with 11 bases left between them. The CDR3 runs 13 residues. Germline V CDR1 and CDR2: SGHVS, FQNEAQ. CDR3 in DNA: TGTGCCAGCAGCCCCCTGGCGGGAGATACGCAGTATTTT. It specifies CASSPLAGDTQYF.

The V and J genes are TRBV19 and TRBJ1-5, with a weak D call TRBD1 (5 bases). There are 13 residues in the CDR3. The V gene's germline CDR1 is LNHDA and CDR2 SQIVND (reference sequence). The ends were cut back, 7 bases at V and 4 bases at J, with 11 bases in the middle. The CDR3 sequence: CASKAGLNQPQHF. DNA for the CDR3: TGTGCCAGTAAGGCAGGGCTAAATCAGCCCCAGCATTTT.

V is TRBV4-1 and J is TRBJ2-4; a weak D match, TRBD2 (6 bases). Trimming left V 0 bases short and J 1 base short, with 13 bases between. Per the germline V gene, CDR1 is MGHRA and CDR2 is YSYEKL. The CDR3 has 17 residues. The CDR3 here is CASSQDREVRAKNIQYF. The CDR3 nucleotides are TGCGCCAGCAGCCAAGATAGGGAGGTCCGGGCCAAAAACATTCAGTACTTC.

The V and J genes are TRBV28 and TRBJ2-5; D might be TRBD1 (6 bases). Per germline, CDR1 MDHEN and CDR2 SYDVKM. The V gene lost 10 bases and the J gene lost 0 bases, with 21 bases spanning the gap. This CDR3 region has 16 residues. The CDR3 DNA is TGTGCCACCAGGCAGGGTGGGGGCATTTACCAAGAGACCCAGTACTTC. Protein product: CATRQGGGIYQETQYF.

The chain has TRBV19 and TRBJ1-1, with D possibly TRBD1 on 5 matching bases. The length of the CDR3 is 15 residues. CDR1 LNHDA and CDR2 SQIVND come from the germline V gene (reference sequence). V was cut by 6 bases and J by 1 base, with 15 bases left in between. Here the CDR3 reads CASSKTVIENTEAFF. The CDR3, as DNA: TGTGCCAGTAGCAAGACAGTAATAGAGAACACTGAAGCTTTCTTT. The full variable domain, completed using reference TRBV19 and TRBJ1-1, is DGGITQSPKYLFRKEGQNVTLSCEQNLNHDAMYWYRQDPGQGLRLIYYSQIVNDFQKGDIAEGYSVSREKKESFPLTVTSAQKNPTAFYLCASSKTVIENTEAFFGQGTRLTVV.

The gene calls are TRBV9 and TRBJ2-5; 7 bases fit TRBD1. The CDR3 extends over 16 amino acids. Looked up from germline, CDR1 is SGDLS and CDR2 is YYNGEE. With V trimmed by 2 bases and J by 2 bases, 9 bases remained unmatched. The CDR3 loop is CASSVSGTAPQETQYF. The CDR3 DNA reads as TGTGCCAGCAGCGTCAGTGGGACAGCACCACAAGAGACCCAGTACTTC.

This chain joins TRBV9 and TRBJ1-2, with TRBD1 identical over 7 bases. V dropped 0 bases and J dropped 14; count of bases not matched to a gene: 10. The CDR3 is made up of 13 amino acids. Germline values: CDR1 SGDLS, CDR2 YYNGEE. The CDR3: CASSVGSTGAGTF. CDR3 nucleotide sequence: TGTGCCAGCAGCGTAGGGTCAACAGGGGCAGGTACCTTC.

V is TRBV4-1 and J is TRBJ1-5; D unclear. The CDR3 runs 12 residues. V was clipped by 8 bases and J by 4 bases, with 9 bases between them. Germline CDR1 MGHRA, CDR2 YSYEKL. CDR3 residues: CASGPVNQPQHF. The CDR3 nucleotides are TGCGCCAGCGGGCCCGTGAATCAGCCCCAGCATTTT.

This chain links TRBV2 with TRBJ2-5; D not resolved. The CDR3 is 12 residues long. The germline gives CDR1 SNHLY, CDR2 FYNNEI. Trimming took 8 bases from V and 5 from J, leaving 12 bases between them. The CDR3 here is CASAYSPETQYF. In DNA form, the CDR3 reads TGTGCCAGCGCTTACTCTCCGGAGACCCAGTACTTC.

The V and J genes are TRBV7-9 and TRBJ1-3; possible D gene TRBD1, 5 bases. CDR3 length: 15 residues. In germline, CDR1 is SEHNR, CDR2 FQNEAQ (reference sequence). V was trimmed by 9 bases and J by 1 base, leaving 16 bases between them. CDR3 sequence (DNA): TGTGCCAGTAGGGCACCTCGGGGGTCTGGAAACACCATATATTTT. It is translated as CASRAPRGSGNTIYF.